The source of this T cell receptor (beta chain) is a study of blood T cell repertoires in COVID-19. In the study overall: The study drew acute and convalescent COVID-19 samples from the United States, Italy and Spain. PBMCs, B-cell-depleted T cells, or T cells provided the cDNA or gDNA that made up the material.

V shed 3 bases and J shed 7 bases, with 9 bases lying between them. The CDR3 runs to 12 residues. In germline, CDR1 is LGHDT, CDR2 YNNKEL (reference sequence). Authors' analysis steps: The assay estimated nucleated cells by amplifying reference gene primers. Sequenced by immunoSEQ multiplex PCR; TCRdb stores in-frame clones only, minus some. That table is the source of V, J and clone size, and D and trimming were worked out from the DNA. Among under 300,000 clones, roughly 86% were seen once, and the ten largest hold approximately 13%. Input material: peripheral blood. This receptor was taken from an elderly man with acute or convalescent COVID-19. The J gene is TRBJ1-2, the V gene TRBV3-1 (or the pseudogene TRBV3-2), with D uncertain. This chain's CDR3 is CASSHPEGGYTF. CDR3 coding DNA: TGTGCCAGCAGCCACCCGGAGGGTGGCTACACCTTC.